These 19 T cell receptor beta chains were all obtained from the same sample, sequenced in a study of shared clonotypes between healthy human individuals. CD8 cells classed as naive were CD45RO-negative and positively selected for CCR7, excluding terminally differentiated effector memory CD45RA+ cells. TCRdb's copy holds only in-frame clones and misses some; the assay was immunoSEQ multiplex PCR. The sample carries about 2,200,000 clones, about 93% recorded once. Sequencing input: naive CD8+ T cells from PBMCs. The receptors stem from a man in his late teens or twenties in good health. Some clones in this sample may be carry-over from other donors' samples.

The rearrangement joins TRBV27 to TRBJ2-3, with TRBD2 identical over 7 bases. V shed 2 bases and J 2 bases; nucleotides not matched to a gene: 4. The germline CDR1 and CDR2 sequences are MNHEY and SMNVEV (reference sequence). The CDR3 extends over 15 amino acids. The DNA for the CDR3 is TGTGCCAGCAGTTTACTGGGACTAACCACAGATACGCAGTATTTT. It encodes CASSLLGLTTDTQYF.

The V gene is TRBV6-1, the J gene TRBJ1-5; no clear D gene. The germline V gene encodes CDR1 MNHNS and CDR2 SASEGT. The CDR3 runs to 15 residues. V was clipped by 2 bases and J by 6 bases, with 14 bases between them. Here the CDR3 reads CASSEFREWSQPQHF. CDR3 in DNA: TGTGCCAGCAGTGAATTTAGGGAATGGAGTCAGCCCCAGCATTTT.

The V call is TRBV28, the J call TRBJ2-2, with D perhaps assigned TRBD1 or TRBD2 (5 bases each). Germline values: CDR1 MDHEN, CDR2 SYDVKM. This CDR3 has 15 amino acids. The V end was cut by 0 bases, the J end by 1 base, with 6 bases between. For the CDR3, the DNA is TGTGCCAGCAGTTTATGGGGGGAGAACACCGGGGAGCTGTTTTTT. This encodes CASSLWGENTGELFF. The full variable domain, in which reference TRBV28 and TRBJ2-2 provide the parts outside the CDR3, is DVKVTQSSRYLVKRTGEKVFLECVQDMDHENMFWYRQDPGLGLRLIYFSYDVKMKEKGDIPEGYSVSREKKERFSLILESASTNQTSMYLCASSLWGENTGELFFGEGSRLTVL.

The sample holds one count of this clone. The rearrangement joins TRBV7-2 to TRBJ2-7; the match to TRBD2 covers 9 bases. This CDR3 contains 15 residues. Trimming at V came to 3 bases and at J to 2 bases, leaving 5 bases not matched to a gene. The germline V gene has CDR1 SGHTA and CDR2 FQGNSA. CDR3 protein: CASSFTSGFTYEQYF. The CDR3 nucleotides read TGTGCCAGCAGCTTTACTAGCGGGTTCACCTACGAGCAGTACTTC.

Comment on this clone: Other DNA sequences in this specimen translate into the identical CDR3. The V gene is TRBV9, the J gene TRBJ2-7, with D perhaps being TRBD1 or TRBD2 (5 bases each). CDR3 size: 14 residues. Germline values: CDR1 SGDLS, CDR2 YYNGEE. V lost 0 bases, J lost 2 bases, and 9 bases lay in between. The CDR3 DNA follows: TGTGCCAGCAGCGTAGGAACGGGGCCCTACGAGCAGTACTTC. Protein: CASSVGTGPYEQYF.

V usage is TRBV9 and J usage is TRBJ2-1; D perhaps matches TRBD2 (6 bases). CDR3 size: 13 residues. With 5 bases removed from V and 5 bases from J, the gap between germline ends came to 11 bases. Germline V lookup: CDR1 SGDLS, CDR2 YYNGEE. CDR3 coding DNA: TGTGCCAGCAGGAGCGGGTTTAACAATGAGCAGTTCTTC. Translating it yields CASRSGFNNEQFF.

This clone was observed a handful of times. J is TRBJ1-1 and V is TRBV7-8; D may be TRBD1 (5 bases). Trimming removed 6 bases at V and 0 bases at J, with 20 bases between. This CDR3 is built from 17 residues. CDR1 is SGHVS, CDR2 FQNEAQ, per germline. The DNA for the CDR3 is TGTGCCAGCAGTTTGGGGGGACGGGGATCCTTGAACACTGAAGCTTTCTTT. Protein sequence: CASSLGGRGSLNTEAFF.

This chain uses TRBV4-1 with TRBJ2-1, with D possibly TRBD2 on 5 matching bases. V lost 4 bases and J lost 7, with 17 bases in between. Looked up from germline, CDR1 is MGHRA and CDR2 is YSYEKL. This CDR3 has 15 amino acids. DNA of the CDR3: TGCGCCAGCAGCCCCAAGGTGGGGAGACGAAATGAGCAGTTCTTC. Protein product: CASSPKVGRRNEQFF.

On this clone: This same CDR3 is encoded by further DNA sequences in the sample. This chain connects TRBV28 to TRBJ1-1; D unclear. The CDR3 is 12 amino acids. Germline-derived CDR1 and CDR2 are MDHEN and SYDVKM. Deletions cut 5 bases from V and 1 base from J, with 5 bases between. The CDR3 bases are TGTGCCAGCAGTCCCAGGAACACTGAAGCTTTCTTT. Protein: CASSPRNTEAFF. The variable domain in full, completed from reference TRBV28 and TRBJ1-1, reads DVKVTQSSRYLVKRTGEKVFLECVQDMDHENMFWYRQDPGLGLRLIYFSYDVKMKEKGDIPEGYSVSREKKERFSLILESASTNQTSMYLCASSPRNTEAFFGQGTRLTVV.

This chain uses TRBV15 with TRBJ2-7, with 13 positions matching TRBD2. Trimming removed 5 bases from V and 5 bases from J; junction bases left unmatched: 6. Germline values: CDR1 LNHNV, CDR2 YYDKDF (reference sequence). The CDR3 loop spans 15 amino acids. The CDR3 loop reads CATSSGLAGRDEQYF. The CDR3 bases are TGTGCCACCAGCTCGGGACTAGCGGGAAGGGACGAGCAGTACTTC.

This clone was seen just once. This chain joins TRBV27 and TRBJ1-3; 9 nucleotides agree with TRBD1. This CDR3 spans 15 amino acids. Germline V CDR1 and CDR2: MNHEY, SMNVEV (reference sequence). V lost 5 bases and J lost 0; bases outside the gene matches: 2. CDR3 amino acids: CASSMTGGSGNTIYF. CDR3 DNA sequence: TGTGCCAGCAGTATGACAGGGGGCTCTGGAAACACCATATATTTT.

V is TRBV9 and J is TRBJ2-7, with D perhaps matching TRBD1 or TRBD2 (6 bases each). CDR3 size: 15 residues. Germline CDR1 and CDR2: SGDLS and YYNGEE. V lost 3 bases to trimming and J lost 3 bases, with 16 bases between them. As DNA, the CDR3 is TGTGCCAGCAGCGAGGGGGGACACGGCCTCTACGAGCAGTACTTC. Protein: CASSEGGHGLYEQYF.

Points on this clone: Other DNA variants within this sample encode the same CDR3. This rearrangement joins TRBV27 to TRBJ2-7; D is possibly TRBD1 (6 bases). Trimming pared 4 bases from V and 3 bases from J, leaving 13 bases between. This CDR3 region has 14 residues. CDR1 MNHEY and CDR2 SMNVEV come from the germline V gene (reference sequence). In nucleotides, the CDR3 is TGTGCCAGCAGTTCCAGGGACACCTACTACGAGCAGTACTTC. This codes for CASSSRDTYYEQYF.

This chain uses TRBV6-5 with TRBJ2-3; D gene uncertain. The germline V and J ends were trimmed by 5 bases and 5 bases, with 11 bases remaining between them. The CDR3 has 13 residues. Germline V CDR1 and CDR2: MNHEY, SVGAGI. CDR3: CASSPIPGDTQYF. In DNA, the CDR3 is TGTGCCAGCAGTCCAATCCCAGGAGATACGCAGTATTTT.

The rearrangement links TRBV6-6 to TRBJ1-4; 9 bases are a match to TRBD1. Trimming took 7 bases from V and 4 from J; bases not matched to a gene: 4. The CDR3 totals 14 residues. Germline V CDR1 and CDR2: MNHNY, SVGAGI (reference sequence). This chain's CDR3 is CASTRTGDNEKLFF. In nucleotides, the CDR3 is TGTGCCAGCACCCGGACAGGGGATAATGAAAAACTGTTTTTT.

The rearrangement uses TRBV7-7 and TRBJ2-5; D might be TRBD2 (6 bases). Germline CDR1 SSHAT, CDR2 FNYEAQ (reference sequence). The CDR3 spans 14 residues. The V end was cut by 4 bases, the J end by 5 bases, with 14 bases between. The CDR3, as DNA: TGTGCCAGCAGCTCAAGCCACCGGGGGGAGACCCAGTACTTC. Translated, it gives CASSSSHRGETQYF.

This chain joins TRBV2 and TRBJ2-1, with 9 bases fitting TRBD1. The CDR3 runs 14 residues. J lost 3 bases, V lost 8 bases, and 5 bases had no gene match. Germline V CDR1 and CDR2: SNHLY, FYNNEI. This chain's CDR3 is CASLLTGGYNEQFF. The DNA for the CDR3 is TGTGCCAGCCTGTTGACAGGGGGCTACAATGAGCAGTTCTTC.

This chain uses TRBV5-4 with TRBJ2-1; 9 nucleotides match TRBD2. From germline, CDR1 is SGHNT and CDR2 YYREEE (reference sequence). This CDR3 comprises 19 residues. The V segment lost 6 bases and the J segment 6 bases; nucleotides outside the gene matches: 22. CDR3: CASIPAGGPEGKASNEQFF. Here the CDR3 DNA reads TGTGCCAGCATCCCCGCGGGAGGGCCTGAAGGAAAAGCCTCCAATGAGCAGTTCTTC.

Concerning this clone: In the same sample, other DNA sequences code for this CDR3. The chain joins TRBV28 to TRBJ1-5; D is unresolved. The germline gives CDR1 MDHEN, CDR2 SYDVKM. This CDR3 region has 14 residues. V dropped 5 bases and J dropped 1 base, with 9 bases sitting between them. DNA for the CDR3: TGTGCCAGCAGTCCCCGTTTAAGCAATCAGCCCCAGCATTTT. This codes for CASSPRLSNQPQHF.